The next 19 T cell receptor beta chains were all read from a single sample in a study of T cells after yellow fever vaccination. TCRdb fed the 5' RACE reads into MiXCR, producing one record per CDR3 protein. Of approximately 550,000 distinct CDR3 sequences detected, 15% to 20% appear once; the ten largest clones hold 14%. The source material was PBMCs, sampled 15 days after the yellow fever booster vaccination. The receptors shown here come from a man aged 25-45 years who received the YFV17D yellow fever vaccine.

This chain uses TRBV20-1 with TRBJ1-2; possible D gene TRBD1, 5 bases. The germline V gene has CDR1 DFQATT and CDR2 SNEGSKA (reference sequence). The V gene lost 3 bases and the J gene lost 6 bases, with 11 bases spanning the gap. This CDR3 comprises 12 residues. CDR3 residues: CSASDRTNGYTF. The CDR3 DNA reads TGCAGTGCTAGTGACCGGACAAATGGCTACACCTTC.

This clonotype was picked up a small number of times. CDR3 sequence (DNA): TGTGCCAGCAGCTTGGTGGTTAACACAGATACGCAGTATTTT. It specifies CASSLVVNTDTQYF. V usage is TRBV7-3 and J usage is TRBJ2-3; no reliable D call. Germline V gene sequence: CDR1 SGHTA, CDR2 FQGTGA. This CDR3 has 14 residues. V lost 3 bases and J lost 2, with 9 bases in between.

The V call is TRBV14, the J call TRBJ2-1, with 7 bases identical to TRBD1. The germline CDR1 and CDR2 sequences are SGHDN and FVKESK. The CDR3 is made up of 15 amino acids. The V segment lost 0 bases and the J segment 4 bases; nucleotides outside the gene matches: 3. CDR3 bases: TGTGCCAGCAGCCAAGATTGGGACAGTTACAATGAGCAGTTCTTC. Its translation: CASSQDWDSYNEQFF.

This rearrangement joins TRBV10-3 to TRBJ2-7, with 7 bases that match TRBD2. Germline V lookup: CDR1 ENHRY, CDR2 SYGVKD. V gave up 0 bases and J gave up 5 bases; unmatched junction bases: 1. CDR3 length equals 13 residues. As DNA, the CDR3 is TGTGCCATCAGTGAGTCGGGAGGGAACGAGCAGTACTTC. It codes for CAISESGGNEQYF.

This clonotype was seen a few times. The chain links TRBV7-8 to TRBJ1-1; TRBD1 matches 8 bases. Germline loops: CDR1 SGHVS, CDR2 FQNEAQ. The CDR3 is 17 amino acids. Trimming cost V 2 bases and J 0 bases; bases outside gene matches: 8. CDR3 residues: CASSLLTGGAMNTEAFF. The CDR3 region has the DNA TGTGCCAGCAGCTTATTAACAGGGGGTGCCATGAACACTGAAGCTTTCTTT.

This clonotype was seen a few times. The chain links TRBV28 to TRBJ2-1, with 9 bases that match TRBD2. CDR3 length: 16 residues. Germline values: CDR1 MDHEN, CDR2 SYDVKM. V lost 6 bases to trimming and J lost 6 bases; unmatched junction nucleotides: 12. DNA for the CDR3: TGTGCCAGCAGGGCCGCCGGGACTAGCAGTAGCAATGAGCAGTTCTTC. Residues: CASRAAGTSSSNEQFF.

This chain joins TRBV28 and TRBJ2-3, with a possible D match to TRBD1 (6 bases). V gave up 11 bases and J gave up 6 bases, with 15 bases separating them. Germline loops: CDR1 MDHEN, CDR2 SYDVKM. There are 12 residues in the CDR3. CDR3 bases: TGTGCCGTGTCAGGGGCATCTGATACGCAGTATTTT. It codes for CAVSGASDTQYF.

This clonotype was seen a few times. The J gene is TRBJ1-1, the V gene TRBV25-1; 7 positions match TRBD1. Germline-derived CDR1 and CDR2 are MGHDK and SYGVNS. With 3 bases clipped from V and 4 bases from J, the junction kept 5 bases outside the gene matches. This CDR3 is 14 amino acids long. The CDR3 protein is CASSDVGGGTEAFF. As DNA, the CDR3 is TGTGCCAGCAGTGATGTAGGGGGCGGCACTGAAGCTTTCTTT.

This clonotype was detected a few times. V gene TRBV4-2 combines with J gene TRBJ2-2, with D perhaps matching TRBD1 (5 bases). Germline V lookup: CDR1 LGHNA, CDR2 YNFKEQ. With 4 bases removed from V and 4 bases from J, the gap between germline ends came to 13 bases. This CDR3 is built from 15 residues. The CDR3 nucleotides read TGTGCCAGCAGCCCGGTGCAGGGATCCACCGGGGAGCTGTTTTTT. Protein sequence: CASSPVQGSTGELFF.

V gene TRBV4-1 combines with J gene TRBJ1-2, with D possibly being TRBD1 (5 bases). Germline-derived CDR1 and CDR2 are MGHRA and YSYEKL. V lost 3 bases to trimming and J lost 2 bases, with 10 bases between them. The CDR3 consists of 14 residues. The CDR3 DNA reads TGCGCCAGCAGCCACGGACAAAGCAACTATGGCTACACCTTC. This gives the protein CASSHGQSNYGYTF.

This clonotype turned up a few times. This chain joins TRBV5-1 and TRBJ2-2; 9 nucleotides line up with TRBD2. Germline CDR1 reads SGHRS; CDR2 reads YFSETQ. V dropped 5 bases and J dropped 2; count of bases not matched to a gene: 16. The CDR3 spans 19 residues. DNA of the CDR3: TGCGCCAGCAGGAGAGGTTTGGCCGGGACTAGCTTTAACACCGGGGAGCTGTTTTTT. This codes for CASRRGLAGTSFNTGELFF.

CDR3 nucleotides: TGTGCCAGCAGTTCCCGGACAGGGTACGACAATGAGCAGTTCTTC. It specifies CASSSRTGYDNEQFF. The chain uses TRBV12-3 or TRBV12-4 and TRBJ2-1, with TRBD1 identical over 8 bases. V shed 4 bases and J 5 bases; nucleotides not matched to a gene: 7. The CDR3 is 15 residues long.

This clonotype was counted many times. J is TRBJ2-3 and V is TRBV7-2; TRBD2 aligns across 14 bases. Germline CDR1 SGHTA, CDR2 FQGNSA. J lost 4 bases, V lost 6 bases, and 3 bases had no gene match. The CDR3 loop spans 15 amino acids. Here the CDR3 reads CASRRLAGGPDTQYF. The CDR3 DNA sequence: TGTGCCAGCAGGAGACTAGCGGGAGGGCCAGATACGCAGTATTTT.

This CDR3 reads CAISGQGGETQYF. The CDR3 DNA is TGTGCCATCAGTGGACAGGGGGGAGAGACCCAGTACTTC. This chain links TRBV10-3 with TRBJ2-5; 9 bases line up with TRBD1. Germline V CDR1 and CDR2: ENHRY, SYGVKD. The CDR3 length is 13 residues. Germline trimming cut 4 bases from V and 4 bases from J; bases unmatched to any gene: 1.

This clonotype appeared a few times. This chain links TRBV20-1 with TRBJ2-1, with TRBD2 matching over 8 bases. CDR3 length equals 17 residues. The germline gives CDR1 DFQATT, CDR2 SNEGSKA (reference sequence). J was trimmed by 0 bases and V by 3 bases; bases with no gene match: 10. The DNA of the CDR3 is TGCAGTGCTAGTTTCTTCGGCGGGAGGCCCTCCTACAATGAGCAGTTCTTC. It specifies CSASFFGGRPSYNEQFF.

The chain has TRBV5-1 and TRBJ2-1; D might be TRBD2 (5 bases). V shed 0 bases and J shed 13 bases, with 11 bases lying between them. The CDR3 contains 12 residues. In germline, CDR1 is SGHRS, CDR2 YFSETQ. DNA for the CDR3: TGCGCCAGCAGCTTGGAAGCCCGGGGACAGTTCTTC. This encodes CASSLEARGQFF.

The rearrangement uses TRBV4-3 and TRBJ2-7; TRBD1 matches at 7 bases. Germline CDR1 is LGHNA and CDR2 is YSLEER. The V and J ends lost 1 base and 0 bases, in that order; junction bases with no gene match: 6. This CDR3 has 16 residues. CDR3 amino acids: CASSQGWDSVSYEQYF. CDR3 nucleotide sequence: TGCGCCAGCAGCCAAGGATGGGACAGCGTCTCCTACGAGCAGTACTTC.

The chain links TRBV15 to TRBJ2-7, with D perhaps TRBD1 (6 bases). V lost 5 bases, J lost 2 bases, and 13 bases lay in between. Germline CDR1 LNHNV, CDR2 YYDKDF (reference sequence). The CDR3 extends over 14 amino acids. This chain's CDR3 is CATSAPGQPYEQYF. CDR3 DNA: TGTGCCACCAGCGCACCGGGACAACCCTACGAGCAGTACTTC.

V gene TRBV9 combines with J gene TRBJ2-1, with unresolved D. Germline CDR1 and CDR2: SGDLS and YYNGEE. CDR3 size: 14 residues. Trimming shortened V by 0 bases and J by 8 bases, and 12 bases separated the two germline ends. The DNA of the CDR3 is TGTGCCAGCAGCGTAGGAGTCCCTCCTCATGAGCAGTTCTTC. It specifies CASSVGVPPHEQFF.